These 17 T cell receptor beta chains came from one sample sequenced in a study of naive and memory T cell subsets. Both TRBC1 and TRBC2 were covered by a beta constant-region primer of two equimolar oligonucleotides. TCRdb recomputed calls from the UMI-ligation and nested PCR reads with MiXCR, one row per CDR3 protein. The sample lists some 150,000 distinct CDR3 sequences, 15% to 20% occurring once. The sequencing sample was made of naive CD4+ T cells from blood. The receptors here all came from a human donor in good health.

This clonotype was observed a handful of times. This chain joins TRBV12-3 or TRBV12-4 and TRBJ1-5; D unresolved. Trimming left V 4 bases short and J 5 bases short, with 12 bases between. This CDR3 is 14 amino acids long. DNA of the CDR3: TGTGCCAGCAGTTCTCGGAACCTAGATCAGCCCCAGCATTTT. Protein: CASSSRNLDQPQHF.

The chain has TRBV7-2 and TRBJ2-1; D remains unclear. CDR1 is SGHTA, CDR2 FQGNSA, per germline. This CDR3 contains 16 residues. Trimming stripped 0 bases from V and 1 base from J, with 10 bases between. The DNA of the CDR3 is TGTGCCAGCAGCTTAGCCTCGGCAGTTTCCTACAATGAGCAGTTCTTC. Translating gives CASSLASAVSYNEQFF.

J is TRBJ2-4 and V is TRBV6-1; D possibly uses TRBD1 or TRBD2 (6 bases each). CDR3 length equals 14 residues. From germline, CDR1 is MNHNS and CDR2 SASEGT. V was pared by 3 bases and J by 5 bases, with 11 bases between. The CDR3 spells CASSEVGGQNIQYF. The CDR3 bases are TGTGCCAGCAGTGAGGTCGGGGGCCAAAACATTCAGTACTTC.

V and J are TRBV4-3 and TRBJ2-3; D not resolved. From germline, CDR1 is LGHNA and CDR2 YSLEER. Trimming removed 1 base at V and 5 bases at J, with 7 bases between. This CDR3 has 13 amino acids. The CDR3: CASSQGQIDTQYF. The CDR3 coding sequence is TGCGCCAGCAGCCAAGGTCAGATAGATACGCAGTATTTT.

The CDR3 DNA reads TGCGCCAGCAGCTTGGACAGGGCTGGGGCCAACGTCCTGACTTTC. This gives the protein CASSLDRAGANVLTF. This chain joins TRBV5-1 and TRBJ2-6; D is possibly TRBD1 (6 bases). Germline V CDR1 and CDR2: SGHRS, YFSETQ. The CDR3 consists of 15 residues. V lost 0 bases, J lost 2 bases, and 6 bases lay in between.

The chain carries TRBV7-3 and TRBJ2-1; a possible D gene is TRBD2 (5 bases). Germline CDR1 reads SGHTA; CDR2 reads FQGTGA. The CDR3 has 16 residues. V lost 0 bases to trimming and J lost 1 base, with 10 bases between them. The CDR3 here is CASSLTGVPSYNEQFF. CDR3 nucleotide sequence: TGTGCCAGCAGCTTAACCGGGGTACCGTCCTACAATGAGCAGTTCTTC.

As DNA, the CDR3 is TGTGCCGGTAGACAGAACACTGAAGCTTTCTTT. Translating it yields CAGRQNTEAFF. The chain uses TRBV30 and TRBJ1-1, with D unclear. The CDR3 has 11 amino acids. Trimming removed 8 bases at V and 1 base at J, with 8 bases between. Germline values: CDR1 GTSNPN, CDR2 SVGIG (reference sequence).

This clonotype came up a few times. The V call is TRBV12-3 or TRBV12-4, the J call TRBJ2-7; possibly TRBD1 for D (6 bases). There are 15 residues in the CDR3. The ends were cut back, 1 base at V and 3 bases at J, with 13 bases in the middle. For the CDR3, the DNA is TGTGCCAGCAGTTTAGGGGACATGGGATACTACGAGCAGTACTTC. Protein: CASSLGDMGYYEQYF.

The V and J genes are TRBV5-4 and TRBJ2-1, with 8 bases aligning to TRBD2. Germline CDR1 SGHNT, CDR2 YYREEE (reference sequence). V gave up 6 bases and J gave up 4 bases; unmatched junction bases: 9. The length of the CDR3 is 15 residues. CDR3: CASKPGLGSYNEQFF. In DNA, the CDR3 is TGTGCCAGCAAACCGGGACTAGGGTCTTACAATGAGCAGTTCTTC.

This clonotype has only a few counts. The V gene is TRBV7-9, the J gene TRBJ2-4; D is unresolved. The V end lost 5 bases, the J end lost 2 bases, and 10 bases lay between the germline ends. The CDR3 length is 14 residues. Germline assignment: CDR1 SEHNR and CDR2 FQNEAQ (reference sequence). The CDR3 nucleotides read TGTGCCAGCAGCCCAGTTGGGCCCAAAAACATTCAGTACTTC. Translating it yields CASSPVGPKNIQYF. Combining the CDR3 with reference TRBV7-9 and TRBJ2-4 gives the whole variable domain DTGVSQNPRHKITKRGQNVTFRCDPISEHNRLYWYRQTLGQGPEFLTYFQNEAQLEKSRLLSDRFSAERPKGSFSTLEIQRTEQGDSAMYLCASSPVGPKNIQYFGAGTRLSVL.

J is TRBJ2-7 and V is TRBV28; either TRBD1 or TRBD2 may fit D (7 bases each). V was clipped by 5 bases and J by 6 bases, with 14 bases between them. Germline CDR1 MDHEN, CDR2 SYDVKM. The CDR3 is 13 amino acids. In DNA form, the CDR3 reads TGTGCCAGCAGTCAACCAGGGGGGGCCGAGCAGTACTTC. It translates to CASSQPGGAEQYF.

This clonotype was counted only a few times. This chain connects TRBV27 to TRBJ2-3, with no clear D. Trimming cost V 2 bases and J 4 bases, with 7 bases left between them. CDR1 and CDR2 from the germline V gene are MNHEY and SMNVEV (reference sequence). The length of the CDR3 is 13 residues. The CDR3 nucleotides are TGTGCCAGCAGTTTAACAGCCCCAGATACGCAGTATTTT. Its translation: CASSLTAPDTQYF.

This rearrangement joins TRBV12-3 or TRBV12-4 to TRBJ2-1; D is undetermined. V shed 2 bases and J shed 14 bases, with 10 bases lying between them. There are 11 residues in the CDR3. The CDR3 DNA sequence: TGTGCCAGCAGTTTACTAGGCCCGGAGTTCTTC. This translates into CASSLLGPEFF.

Only a few counts were recorded for this clonotype. In nucleotides, the CDR3 is TGCGCCAGCAGCTGGGACGGTGATAGCAATCAGCCCCAGCATTTT. As protein: CASSWDGDSNQPQHF. The chain has TRBV5-1 and TRBJ1-5; tentative D call: TRBD1 (5 bases). From germline, CDR1 is SGHRS and CDR2 YFSETQ. V was pared by 3 bases and J by 0 bases, with 10 bases between. The CDR3 is made up of 15 amino acids.

The chain joins TRBV30 to TRBJ2-1; perhaps TRBD2 as D (5 bases). There are 15 residues in the CDR3. Trimming cost V 5 bases and J 0 bases, with 14 bases left between them. CDR1 is GTSNPN, CDR2 SVGIG, per germline (reference sequence). Here the CDR3 reads CAWAGGHSSYNEQFF. The CDR3 DNA reads TGTGCCTGGGCAGGCGGGCACAGCTCCTACAATGAGCAGTTCTTC.

The V call is TRBV27, the J call TRBJ2-3; TRBD2 aligns across 8 bases. The germline V gene has CDR1 MNHEY and CDR2 SMNVEV (reference sequence). The CDR3 sequence is 15 residues long. Trimming at V came to 7 bases and at J to 0 bases, leaving 6 bases not matched to a gene. CDR3 residues: CASNPGGSSTDTQYF. CDR3 DNA: TGTGCCAGCAACCCGGGAGGGTCTAGCACAGATACGCAGTATTTT.

This clonotype was counted between two and nine times. The genes are TRBV6-6 and TRBJ2-6, with a possible D match to TRBD1 (6 bases). This CDR3 spans 15 amino acids. Looked up from germline, CDR1 is MNHNY and CDR2 is SVGAGI (reference sequence). V was pared by 3 bases and J by 2 bases, with 8 bases between. CDR3 residues: CASSYTGPGANVLTF. For the CDR3, the DNA is TGTGCCAGCAGTTATACAGGGCCTGGGGCCAACGTCCTGACTTTC.